The sequence of this T cell receptor (beta chain) was determined in a study of cytomegalovirus exposure and HLA in healthy donors. Study results and caveats: For cytomegalovirus status, the classifier reportedly gave diagnoses with high specificity and sensitivity.

Looked up from germline, CDR1 is KGHSH and CDR2 is LQKENI. The CDR3 is made up of 14 amino acids. The V gene end was trimmed by 3 bases and the J gene end by 3 bases; junction bases not matched to a gene: 0. A word on this clone: The antigen remains undetermined.

The protocol was immunoSEQ multiplex PCR, while the TCRdb copy is restricted to in-frame clones and leaves out a portion. The table includes 200,000 to 250,000 clones, more than 75% detected once. The clonotype originates from a man aged 18 to 30 in good health and CMV-seropositive. Sequenced sample: PBMCs. The gene calls are TRBV18 and TRBJ2-7; 12 bases map to TRBD2. CDR3 nucleotides: TGTGCCAGCTCACCGACTAGCGGGAGCTACGAGCAGTACTTC. This gives the protein CASSPTSGSYEQYF.